These 20 T cell receptor beta chains were all obtained from the same sample, sequenced in a study of blood T cells in healthy people across ages. Alongside a J-beta primer mix, a sample-barcoded 5' primer served in a second PCR lasting roughly 7 to 11 cycles. One entry per CDR3 protein, called by TCRdb with MiXCR from the 5' RACE reads. In the table there are about 770,000 distinct CDR3 sequences, about 42% of which are singletons. Sequenced input: blood. These TCRs come from a man aged 55 to 70 in good health.

This clonotype turned up a few times. This chain connects TRBV5-1 to TRBJ2-5, with 9 bases identical to TRBD2. CDR3 length: 16 amino acids. V lost 4 bases, J lost 5 bases, and 12 bases stayed unmatched. CDR1 is SGHRS and CDR2 is YFSETQ in the germline V gene. The CDR3 loop reads CASSPQERGAGETQYF. As DNA, the CDR3 is TGCGCCAGCAGCCCCCAAGAGCGGGGGGCTGGGGAGACCCAGTACTTC.

Regarding this clonotype: A junction end diverges from the germline sequence, so it may reflect a read error. This chain connects TRBV7-2 to TRBJ1-5; no clear D. The CDR3 totals 12 residues. The germline V gene encodes CDR1 SGHTA and CDR2 FQGNSA. The CDR3: CASSLDGQPQHF. CDR3 DNA: TGCGCCAGCAGCTTGGACGGGCAGCCCCAGCATTTT.

The CDR3 is CATQGGFGNEQFF. DNA of the CDR3: TGTGCCACCCAGGGGGGGTTTGGCAATGAGCAGTTCTTC. This rearrangement joins TRBV6-5 to TRBJ2-1, with D possibly being TRBD1 or TRBD2 (7 bases each). The germline V gene has CDR1 MNHEY and CDR2 SVGAGI. This CDR3 spans 13 amino acids. V was clipped by 10 bases and J by 6 bases, with 16 bases between them.

This clonotype was seen only a few times. The DNA of the CDR3 is TGTGCCAGCAGTCCAGGCCCAGGGAGCTCCTACGAGCAGTACTTC. Translation gives CASSPGPGSSYEQYF. The V call is TRBV12-3 or TRBV12-4, the J call TRBJ2-7; D possibly matches TRBD1 or TRBD2 (5 bases each). Trimming pared 5 bases from V and 0 bases from J, leaving 14 bases between. The CDR3 length is 15 residues.

The rearrangement joins TRBV20-1 to TRBJ2-1, with 7 bases identical to TRBD2. The junction had 8 bases not matched to a gene; V was cut back by 5 bases and J by 1 base. The V gene's germline CDR1 is DFQATT and CDR2 SNEGSKA (reference sequence). CDR3 size: 15 residues. This CDR3 is CSAWRASGSYNEQFF. The DNA of the CDR3 is TGCAGTGCTTGGAGAGCTAGCGGTTCCTACAATGAGCAGTTCTTC.

This clonotype was seen a few times. The chain recombines TRBV24-1 with TRBJ2-5, with D perhaps TRBD2 (5 bases). The germline V gene has CDR1 KGHDR and CDR2 SFDVKD. The CDR3 totals 13 residues. The V end was cut by 4 bases, the J end by 7 bases, with 12 bases between. This CDR3 reads CATSDTTAGTQYF. In nucleotides, the CDR3 is TGTGCCACCAGTGACACCACGGCGGGGACCCAGTACTTC.

The rearrangement links TRBV7-9 to TRBJ1-5; D is unresolved. V lost 6 bases, J lost 4 bases, and 10 bases lay in between. Germline V gene data show CDR1 as SEHNR and CDR2 as FQNEAQ (reference sequence). The CDR3 has 13 residues. The CDR3 DNA reads TGTGCCAGCAGTTCGGACGAGAATCAGCCCCAGCATTTT. Residues: CASSSDENQPQHF.

The table lists this clonotype with a few counts. The chain is built from TRBV11-2 and TRBJ1-1, with unresolved D. CDR1 is SGHAT, CDR2 FQNNGV, per germline. CDR3 length: 16 residues. V lost 1 base to trimming and J lost 1 base, with 13 bases between them. CDR3 bases: TGTGCCAGCAGCTTAGGGCGAGGAGGATCGAACACTGAAGCTTTCTTT. It yields the protein CASSLGRGGSNTEAFF.

This rearrangement joins TRBV11-1 to TRBJ2-4, with D possibly matching TRBD1 (6 bases). The germline CDR1 and CDR2 sequences are SGHAT and FQDESV (reference sequence). The CDR3 has 14 amino acids. Trimming shortened V by 1 base and J by 3 bases, and 7 bases separated the two germline ends. DNA for the CDR3: TGTGCCAGCAGCTTAGGGACAGTCAAAAACATTCAGTACTTC. This translates into CASSLGTVKNIQYF. Filled out from reference TRBV11-1 and TRBJ2-4, the complete variable domain reads EAEVAQSPRYKITEKSQAVAFWCDPISGHATLYWYRQILGQGPELLVQFQDESVVDDSQLPKDRFSAERLKGVDSTLKIQPAELGDSAMYLCASSLGTVKNIQYFGAGTRLSVL.

This clonotype has just a few counts. The CDR3, as DNA: TGTGCCAGCAGCTTTGGGCCCACTGGGACCCAGTACTTC. It specifies CASSFGPTGTQYF. The rearrangement links TRBV7-2 to TRBJ2-5, with D hard to call. The V end lost 3 bases, the J end lost 7 bases, and 12 bases lay between the germline ends. The CDR3 consists of 13 residues. CDR1 is SGHTA, CDR2 FQGNSA, per germline.

The DNA of the CDR3 is TGTGCCTGGAGGGGGACAGGGGGGCCCTACGAGCAGTACTTC. Translation: CAWRGTGGPYEQYF. V usage is TRBV30 and J usage is TRBJ2-7; 11 bases are shared with TRBD1. Germline CDR1 is GTSNPN and CDR2 is SVGIG (reference sequence). V gave up 3 bases and J gave up 2 bases; unmatched junction bases: 3. The CDR3 sequence is 14 residues long.

The chain employs TRBV7-9 and TRBJ1-3; D call uncertain. There are 15 residues in the CDR3. V lost 5 bases and J lost 3, with 14 bases in between. Germline V gene sequence: CDR1 SEHNR, CDR2 FQNEAQ (reference sequence). The CDR3 nucleotides are TGTGCCAGCAGCCAACACATGGAGGTTGGAAACACCATATATTTT. Protein product: CASSQHMEVGNTIYF. The full variable domain, its missing parts supplied by reference TRBV7-9 and TRBJ1-3, is DTGVSQNPRHKITKRGQNVTFRCDPISEHNRLYWYRQTLGQGPEFLTYFQNEAQLEKSRLLSDRFSAERPKGSFSTLEIQRTEQGDSAMYLCASSQHMEVGNTIYFGEGSWLTVV.

This sequence joins TRBV9 and TRBJ2-4; 8 nucleotides line up with TRBD1. After removal of 3 bases from V and 8 bases from J, the junction contained 7 bases not matched to a gene. CDR1 is SGDLS, CDR2 YYNGEE, per germline. The CDR3 length is 14 residues. Written as DNA, the CDR3 is TGTGCCAGCAGCGGACCACAGGGGGTTGACATTCAGTACTTC. It translates to CASSGPQGVDIQYF.

This clonotype was seen a few times. The V call is TRBV15, the J call TRBJ2-5, with TRBD1 as a possible D gene (5 bases). This CDR3 has 15 amino acids. V lost 0 bases to trimming and J lost 5 bases, with 13 bases between them. CDR1 and CDR2 (germline): LNHNV, YYDKDF (reference sequence). CDR3 residues: CATSRDVTGGETQYF. For the CDR3, the DNA is TGTGCCACCAGCAGAGATGTTACAGGTGGGGAGACCCAGTACTTC. Looking up the rest from reference TRBV15 and TRBJ2-5 gives the full variable domain: DAMVIQNPRYQVTQFGKPVTLSCSQTLNHNVMYWYQQKSSQAPKLLFHYYDKDFNNEADTPDNFQSRRPNTSFCFLDIRSPGLGDTAMYLCATSRDVTGGETQYFGPGTRLLVL.

The chain uses TRBV10-1 and TRBJ2-1, with D tentatively TRBD1 (5 bases). Germline V gives CDR1 WNHNN, CDR2 SYGVQD (reference sequence). The CDR3 contains 13 residues. Trimming removed 4 bases at V and 5 bases at J, with 9 bases between. As DNA, the CDR3 is TGCGCCAGCAGTGTTGACAGCGACAATGAGCAGTTCTTC. This encodes CASSVDSDNEQFF.

This sequence joins TRBV20-1 and TRBJ1-6; 7 bases align to TRBD1. V shed 5 bases, J shed 6 bases, and the junction held 10 bases outside the gene matches. The CDR3 covers 15 residues. Germline V lookup: CDR1 DFQATT, CDR2 SNEGSKA (reference sequence). The CDR3 bases are TGCAGTGCTCGACGGATCCGGGACAGTAATTCACCCCTCCACTTT. Encoded protein: CSARRIRDSNSPLHF.

There are a few counts of this clonotype. J is TRBJ1-1 and V is TRBV7-9, with TRBD1 as a possible D gene (6 bases). Trimming took 5 bases from V and 8 from J, leaving 9 bases between them. CDR1 SEHNR and CDR2 FQNEAQ come from the germline V gene (reference sequence). The CDR3 sequence is 11 residues long. This chain's CDR3 is CASSQGQEAFF. CDR3 nucleotides: TGTGCCAGCAGCCAGGGACAAGAAGCTTTCTTT.

This clonotype was counted a single time. A much larger clone differs from this one at a single base, so this may be a read error. The V gene is TRBV28, the J gene TRBJ1-5; D is uncertain. The V end was cut by 5 bases, the J end by 4 bases, with 3 bases between. CDR3 length equals 11 residues. In germline, CDR1 is MDHEN, CDR2 SYDVKM. The CDR3 here is CASSRNQPQHF. In DNA form, the CDR3 reads TGTGCCAGCAGTCGAAATCAGCCCCAGCATTTT.

The chain joins TRBV9 to TRBJ2-5; D may be TRBD1 or TRBD2 (5 bases each). The CDR3 is 14 amino acids. The germline V gene has CDR1 SGDLS and CDR2 YYNGEE. Trimming took 4 bases from V and 2 from J, leaving 12 bases between them. CDR3 sequence: CASSPNWGQETQYF. The CDR3 DNA sequence: TGTGCCAGCAGCCCAAACTGGGGGCAAGAGACCCAGTACTTC.

This clonotype was observed a handful of times. The rearrangement joins TRBV5-1 to TRBJ2-4; either TRBD1 or TRBD2 may fit D (5 bases each). With 5 bases removed from V and 0 bases from J, the gap between germline ends came to 15 bases. Per the germline V gene, CDR1 is SGHRS and CDR2 is YFSETQ. The CDR3 totals 16 residues. In DNA form, the CDR3 reads TGCGCCAGCAGACTAGACGGGACCTTAGCCAAAAACATTCAGTACTTC. Translating gives CASRLDGTLAKNIQYF.